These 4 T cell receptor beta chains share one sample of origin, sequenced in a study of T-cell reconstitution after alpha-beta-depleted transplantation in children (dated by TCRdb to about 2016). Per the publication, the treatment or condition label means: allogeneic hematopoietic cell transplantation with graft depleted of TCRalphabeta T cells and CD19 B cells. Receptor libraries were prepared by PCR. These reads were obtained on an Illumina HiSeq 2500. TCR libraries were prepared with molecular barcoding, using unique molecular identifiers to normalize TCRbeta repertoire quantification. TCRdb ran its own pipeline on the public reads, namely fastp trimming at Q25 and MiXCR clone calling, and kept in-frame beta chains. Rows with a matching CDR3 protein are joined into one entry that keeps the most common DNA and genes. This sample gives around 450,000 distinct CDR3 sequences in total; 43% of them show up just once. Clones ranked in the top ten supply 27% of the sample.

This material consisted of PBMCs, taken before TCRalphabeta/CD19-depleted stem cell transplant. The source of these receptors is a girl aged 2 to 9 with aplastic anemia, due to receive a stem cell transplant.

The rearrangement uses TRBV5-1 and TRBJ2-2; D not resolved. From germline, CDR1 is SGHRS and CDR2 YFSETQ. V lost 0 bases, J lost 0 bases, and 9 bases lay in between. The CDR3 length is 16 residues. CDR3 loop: CASSLAGTANTGELFF. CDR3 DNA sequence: TGCGCCAGCAGCTTGGCCGGAACAGCGAACACCGGGGAGCTGTTTTTT. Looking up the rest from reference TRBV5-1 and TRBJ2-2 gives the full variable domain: KAGVTQTPRYLIKTRGQQVTLSCSPISGHRSVSWYQQTPGQGLQFLFEYFSETQRNKGNFPGRFSGRQFSNSRSEMNVSTLELGDSALYLCASSLAGTANTGELFFGEGSRLTVL.

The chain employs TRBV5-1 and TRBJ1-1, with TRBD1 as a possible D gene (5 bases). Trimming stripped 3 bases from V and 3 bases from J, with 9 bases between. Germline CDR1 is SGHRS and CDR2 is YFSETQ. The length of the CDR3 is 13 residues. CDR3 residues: CASSYGHDTEAFF. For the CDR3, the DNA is TGCGCCAGCAGCTACGGACATGACACTGAAGCTTTCTTT.

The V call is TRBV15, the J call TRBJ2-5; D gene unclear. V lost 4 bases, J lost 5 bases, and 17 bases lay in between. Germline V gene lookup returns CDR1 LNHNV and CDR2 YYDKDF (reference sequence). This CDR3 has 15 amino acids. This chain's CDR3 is CATSTELRPGETQYF. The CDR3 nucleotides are TGTGCCACCAGCACAGAACTACGTCCCGGCGAGACCCAGTACTTC.

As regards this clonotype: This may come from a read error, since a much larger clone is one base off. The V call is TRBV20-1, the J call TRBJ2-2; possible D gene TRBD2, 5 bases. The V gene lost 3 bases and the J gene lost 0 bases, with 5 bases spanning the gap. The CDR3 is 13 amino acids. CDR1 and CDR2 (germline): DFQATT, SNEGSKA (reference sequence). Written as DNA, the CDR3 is TGCAGTGCTAGGCGGGCGAACACCGGGGAGCTGTTTTTT. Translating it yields CSARRANTGELFF.